A single sample gave rise to the 21 T cell receptor beta chains below, sequenced in a study of spatial heterogeneity in lung cancer. TCRdb used MiXCR to reprocess the 5' RACE reads, holding one entry per CDR3 protein. The sample lists 20,000 to 25,000 distinct CDR3 sequences, over 5.5% seen once, with approximately 30% in the top ten. Indicated time point: sample taken at primary tumor resection. The sequenced sample was PBMCs, obtained at surgery. These receptors were collected from a male donor with early-stage non-small cell lung cancer.

This clonotype was seen ten or more times. The rearrangement links TRBV10-3 to TRBJ2-1; 9 nucleotides line up with TRBD1. The CDR3 extends over 17 amino acids. J lost 2 bases, V lost 6 bases, and 11 bases had no gene match. Germline V CDR1 and CDR2: ENHRY, SYGVKD. CDR3 loop: CAIRSDRGAKTYNEQFF. The CDR3 DNA follows: TGTGCCATCAGAAGCGACAGGGGGGCTAAAACCTACAATGAGCAGTTCTTC.

The V and J genes are TRBV2 and TRBJ2-3; tentatively, D is TRBD2 (7 bases). The CDR3 covers 16 residues. Germline V gene data show CDR1 as SNHLY and CDR2 as FYNNEI. Deletions cut 6 bases from V and 2 bases from J, with 18 bases between. The CDR3 nucleotides read TGTGCCAGCAGCCCGGTAGGGGGACTAATCACAGATACGCAGTATTTT. Its translation: CASSPVGGLITDTQYF.

CDR3 sequence: CASRERPNTGELFF. The DNA of the CDR3 is TGTGCCAGCAGGGAGAGGCCGAACACCGGGGAGCTGTTTTTT. V and J are TRBV2 and TRBJ2-2; D ambiguous. V lost 6 bases, J lost 0 bases, and 8 bases lay in between. The CDR3 has 14 residues. Per the germline V gene, CDR1 is SNHLY and CDR2 is FYNNEI.

This clonotype was observed a few times. The chain uses TRBV6-1 and TRBJ2-2, with TRBD2 identical over 13 bases. The germline V gene has CDR1 MNHNS and CDR2 SASEGT. V dropped 6 bases and J dropped 6; count of bases not matched to a gene: 10. The CDR3 is made up of 17 amino acids. The CDR3 region is CASRGGRTSGSAGELFF. CDR3 in DNA: TGTGCCAGCAGAGGGGGGAGGACTAGCGGGAGTGCCGGGGAGCTGTTTTTT.

This clonotype was seen repeatedly, ten times or more. V is TRBV12-3 or TRBV12-4 and J is TRBJ1-2; D remains unclear. The CDR3 runs 13 residues. V lost 6 bases and J lost 6, with 14 bases in between. The CDR3 region is CASSPGHQNGYTF. The CDR3 DNA reads as TGTGCCAGCAGCCCAGGCCATCAGAATGGCTACACCTTC.

This clonotype was detected ten times or more. The rearrangement uses TRBV5-4 and TRBJ2-2; a possible D gene is TRBD2 (6 bases). CDR1 SGHNT and CDR2 YYREEE come from the germline V gene (reference sequence). This CDR3 is 15 amino acids long. Deletions cut 6 bases from V and 3 bases from J, with 15 bases between. The CDR3 coding sequence is TGTGCCAGCACCCCGTGGGGGGAGGACACCGGGGAGCTGTTTTTT. Translated: CASTPWGEDTGELFF.

This clonotype showed up many times. The chain combines TRBV6-2 or TRBV6-3 with TRBJ2-2; possible D gene TRBD2, 6 bases. Germline CDR1 is MNHEY and CDR2 is SVGEGT. The length of the CDR3 is 14 residues. V lost 5 bases and J 1 base, leaving 8 bases between the germline ends. CDR3 DNA sequence: TGTGCCAGCAGTCGGGGACTGAACACCGGGGAGCTGTTTTTT. Translating it yields CASSRGLNTGELFF.

This clonotype was found many times. J is TRBJ2-1 and V is TRBV7-3, with TRBD2 identical over 9 bases. The germline gives CDR1 SGHTA, CDR2 FQGTGA. J gave up 12 bases and V 5 bases, and 11 bases lay outside the gene matches. The CDR3 runs 14 residues. The CDR3 protein is CASSPQAGGRVQFF. CDR3 nucleotides: TGTGCCAGCAGCCCACAGGCGGGAGGGAGGGTGCAGTTCTTC.

Worth noting for this clonotype: A much larger clone sits a single nucleotide away, making a read error possible. The chain carries TRBV11-2 and TRBJ2-7; D is unresolved. The germline gives CDR1 SGHAT, CDR2 FQNNGV. There are 13 residues in the CDR3. The DNA of the CDR3 is TGTGCCAGCAGCTCAGCCCCCTCCTACGAGCTGTACTTC. Protein: CASSSAPSYELYF.

This clonotype was found many times. J is TRBJ2-7 and V is TRBV29-1, with 8 bases lining up with TRBD1. Germline values: CDR1 SQVTM, CDR2 ANQGSEA. Trimming took 8 bases from V and 5 from J; bases not matched to a gene: 5. This CDR3 region has 11 residues. Here the CDR3 DNA reads TGCAGCCTATGGACAGGGCACGAGCAGTACTTC. Its protein product is CSLWTGHEQYF.

The table lists this clonotype with many counts. This rearrangement joins TRBV10-3 to TRBJ1-2; D is undetermined. V was shortened by 3 bases and J by 5 bases, with 10 bases between the two germline ends. CDR1 and CDR2 from the germline V gene are ENHRY and SYGVKD. The CDR3 length is 13 residues. CDR3 residues: CAISESGRYGYTF. As DNA, the CDR3 is TGTGCCATCAGTGAATCCGGACGGTATGGCTACACCTTC.

This clonotype was observed a few times. The chain has TRBV9 and TRBJ2-7; the D gene could be TRBD1 or TRBD2 (5 bases each). This CDR3 region has 14 residues. CDR1 and CDR2 from the germline V gene are SGDLS and YYNGEE. V was trimmed by 4 bases and J by 2 bases, leaving 13 bases between them. The CDR3 protein is CASSFRDRPYEQYF. CDR3 sequence (DNA): TGTGCCAGCAGCTTCCGGGACCGACCCTACGAGCAGTACTTC. Combining the CDR3 with reference TRBV9 and TRBJ2-7 gives the whole variable domain DSGVTQTPKHLITATGQRVTLRCSPRSGDLSVYWYQQSLDQGLQFLIQYYNGEERAKGNILERFSAQQFPDLHSELNLSSLELGDSALYFCASSFRDRPYEQYFGPGTRLTVT.

This clonotype showed up many times. V gene TRBV7-9 combines with J gene TRBJ2-7; a weak D match, TRBD2 (6 bases). V lost 5 bases, J lost 0 bases, and 11 bases lay in between. The CDR3 has 14 residues. Germline V lookup: CDR1 SEHNR, CDR2 FQNEAQ (reference sequence). The CDR3 nucleotides are TGTGCCAGCAGCACGGGGGTTAGCTCCTACGAGCAGTACTTC. It translates to CASSTGVSSYEQYF.

In this sample, this clonotype turned up many times. V is TRBV6-2 or TRBV6-3 and J is TRBJ1-1; D gene ambiguous. Germline lookup yields CDR1 MNHEY and CDR2 SVGEGT. Trimming removed 6 bases from V and 0 bases from J, with 11 bases in between. The length of the CDR3 is 14 residues. This CDR3 is CASSLLHLNTEAFF. The CDR3 DNA reads TGTGCCAGCAGCCTCTTACATCTGAACACTGAAGCTTTCTTT.

This clonotype showed up many times. V and J are TRBV7-2 and TRBJ1-2; D gene uncertain. This CDR3 spans 15 amino acids. V was trimmed by 5 bases and J by 3 bases, leaving 16 bases between them. The V gene's germline CDR1 is SGHTA and CDR2 FQGNSA. For the CDR3, the DNA is TGTGCCAGCAGCACAAAGGTTCGGAGTTACTATGGCTACACCTTC. Encoded protein: CASSTKVRSYYGYTF.

The rearrangement links TRBV24-1 to TRBJ2-1, with D possibly being TRBD1 (5 bases). The CDR3 runs to 16 residues. V dropped 3 bases and J dropped 7 bases, with 18 bases sitting between them. Germline V gene lookup returns CDR1 KGHDR and CDR2 SFDVKD. CDR3 in amino acids: CATSDPRTQVMNEQFF. In nucleotides, the CDR3 is TGTGCCACCAGTGATCCCCGCACACAGGTTATGAATGAGCAGTTCTTC.

This clonotype has a count of ten or more. V gene TRBV19 combines with J gene TRBJ2-2; TRBD1 might be the D (5 bases). Germline CDR1 is LNHDA and CDR2 is SQIVND (reference sequence). Trimming stripped 11 bases from V and 4 bases from J, with 20 bases between. This CDR3 is built from 15 residues. CDR3 bases: TGTGCCTCAAAGGCAGGTGGGGCGGTCACCGGGGAGCTGTTTTTT. It codes for CASKAGGAVTGELFF.

This clonotype has a count of ten or more. The chain joins TRBV18 to TRBJ2-5; D gene ambiguous. V shed 3 bases and J shed 0 bases, with 14 bases lying between them. Germline-derived CDR1 and CDR2 are KGHSH and LQKENI. This CDR3 has 16 amino acids. The CDR3 here is CASSPTQVGYQETQYF. Written as DNA, the CDR3 is TGTGCCAGCTCACCCACTCAGGTGGGGTACCAAGAGACCCAGTACTTC.

The chain has TRBV9 and TRBJ2-1; 10 bases match TRBD1. Germline V lookup: CDR1 SGDLS, CDR2 YYNGEE. V dropped 4 bases and J dropped 4; count of bases not matched to a gene: 8. The CDR3 sequence is 16 residues long. The CDR3 is CASSLMPGQGYNEQFF. The CDR3 nucleotides are TGTGCCAGCAGCCTGATGCCGGGACAGGGGTACAATGAGCAGTTCTTC.

This clonotype was counted a few times. This rearrangement joins TRBV5-1 to TRBJ2-2; either TRBD1 or TRBD2 may fit D (5 bases each). Trimming pared 0 bases from V and 6 bases from J, leaving 12 bases between. This CDR3 is 15 amino acids long. Germline V lookup: CDR1 SGHRS, CDR2 YFSETQ. The CDR3 sequence is CASSLESVGAGELFF. The CDR3 DNA follows: TGCGCCAGCAGCTTGGAGTCGGTGGGGGCCGGGGAGCTGTTTTTT.

This clonotype was seen many times. The chain has TRBV6-5 and TRBJ1-1, with D perhaps TRBD1 (6 bases). The CDR3 has 15 amino acids. The V end lost 2 bases, the J end lost 7 bases, and 17 bases lay between the germline ends. CDR1 is MNHEY, CDR2 SVGAGI, per germline. CDR3 loop: CASSYNGRGQLEAFF. In nucleotides, the CDR3 is TGTGCCAGCAGTTACAACGGAAGGGGACAACTTGAAGCTTTCTTT.